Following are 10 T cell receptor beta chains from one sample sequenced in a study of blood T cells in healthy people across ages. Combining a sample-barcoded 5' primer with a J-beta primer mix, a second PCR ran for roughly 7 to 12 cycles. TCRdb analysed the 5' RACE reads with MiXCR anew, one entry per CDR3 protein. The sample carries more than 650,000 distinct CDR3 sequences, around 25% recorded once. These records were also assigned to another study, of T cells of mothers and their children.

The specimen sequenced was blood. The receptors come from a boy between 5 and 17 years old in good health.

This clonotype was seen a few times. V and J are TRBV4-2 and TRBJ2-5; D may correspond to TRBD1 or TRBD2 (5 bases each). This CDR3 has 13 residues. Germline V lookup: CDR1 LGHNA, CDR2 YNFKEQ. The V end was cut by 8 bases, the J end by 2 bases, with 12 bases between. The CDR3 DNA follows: TGTGCCAGCGGGACGGGGCAACAAGAGACCCAGTACTTC. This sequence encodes CASGTGQQETQYF.

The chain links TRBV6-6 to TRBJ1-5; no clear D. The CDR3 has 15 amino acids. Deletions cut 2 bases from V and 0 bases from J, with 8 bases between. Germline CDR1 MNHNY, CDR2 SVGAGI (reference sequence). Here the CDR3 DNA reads TGTGCCAGCAGTTACGTATCGAATAGCAATCAGCCCCAGCATTTT. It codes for CASSYVSNSNQPQHF.

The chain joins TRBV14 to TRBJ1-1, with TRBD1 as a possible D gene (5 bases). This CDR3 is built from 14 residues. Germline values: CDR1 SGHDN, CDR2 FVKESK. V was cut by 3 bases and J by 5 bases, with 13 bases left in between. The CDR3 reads CASSQLGTATEAFF. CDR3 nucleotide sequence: TGTGCCAGCAGCCAGCTAGGGACGGCGACTGAAGCTTTCTTT. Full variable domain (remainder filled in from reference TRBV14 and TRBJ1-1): EAGVTQFPSHSVIEKGQTVTLRCDPISGHDNLYWYRRVMGKEIKFLLHFVKESKQDESGMPNNRFLAERTGGTYSTLKVQPAELEDSGVYFCASSQLGTATEAFFGQGTRLTVV.

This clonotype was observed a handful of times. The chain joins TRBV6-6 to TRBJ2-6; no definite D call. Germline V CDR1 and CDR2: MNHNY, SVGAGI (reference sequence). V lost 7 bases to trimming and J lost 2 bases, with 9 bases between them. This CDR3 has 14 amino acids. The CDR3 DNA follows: TGTGCCAGCAAGGCTAGGACTGGGGCCAACGTCCTGACTTTC. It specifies CASKARTGANVLTF.

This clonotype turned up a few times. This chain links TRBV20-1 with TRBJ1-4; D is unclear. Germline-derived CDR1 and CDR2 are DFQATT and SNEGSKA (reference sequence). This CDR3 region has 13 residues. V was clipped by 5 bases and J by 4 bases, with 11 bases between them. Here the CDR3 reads CSAVIASNEKLFF. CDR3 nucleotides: TGCAGTGCTGTGATCGCCAGTAATGAAAAACTGTTTTTT.

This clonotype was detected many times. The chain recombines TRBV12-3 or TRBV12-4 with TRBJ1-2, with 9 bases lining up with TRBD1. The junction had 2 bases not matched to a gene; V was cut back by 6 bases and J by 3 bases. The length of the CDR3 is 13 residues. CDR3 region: CASSRQGDYGYTF. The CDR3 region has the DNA TGTGCCAGCAGCCGACAGGGGGACTATGGCTACACCTTC.

The CDR3 DNA sequence: TGTGCCAGCAGTCCTCGGACCCACGGAGGGGAACAGCCCCAGCATTTT. Translated, it gives CASSPRTHGGEQPQHF. The chain links TRBV12-3 or TRBV12-4 to TRBJ1-5; possibly TRBD1 for D (5 bases). The CDR3 is 16 amino acids. V lost 5 bases, J lost 7 bases, and 21 bases lay in between.

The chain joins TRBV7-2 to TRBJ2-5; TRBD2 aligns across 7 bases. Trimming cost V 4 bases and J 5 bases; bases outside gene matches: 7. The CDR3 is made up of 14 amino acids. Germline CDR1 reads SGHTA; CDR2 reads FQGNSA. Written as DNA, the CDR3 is TGTGCCAGCAGCTGGACTAGGTTTTTGGAGACCCAGTACTTC. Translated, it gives CASSWTRFLETQYF.

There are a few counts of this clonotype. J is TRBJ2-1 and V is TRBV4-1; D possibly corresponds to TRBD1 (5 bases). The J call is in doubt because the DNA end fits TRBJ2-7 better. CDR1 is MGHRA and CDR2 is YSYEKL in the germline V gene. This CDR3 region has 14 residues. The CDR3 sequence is CASSPPGQGREQYF. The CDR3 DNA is TGCGCCAGCAGCCCCCCCGGGCAGGGAAGGGAGCAGTACTTC.

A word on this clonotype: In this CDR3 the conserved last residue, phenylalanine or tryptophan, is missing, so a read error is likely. CDR3 in amino acids: CASSPSSYNEQFL. The CDR3 DNA reads as TGTGCCAGCAGCCCTAGCTCCTACAATGAGCAGTTCCTC. The chain carries TRBV7-9 and TRBJ2-1; D is uncertain. The CDR3 has 13 amino acids. Germline loops: CDR1 SEHNR, CDR2 FQNEAQ (reference sequence). The germline V and J ends were trimmed by 5 bases and 0 bases, with 5 bases remaining between them.